This TCR beta chain comes out of a study of blood T cell repertoires in COVID-19. About the study: Sources were T cells, B-cell-depleted T cells, or PBMCs; the material itself was cDNA or gDNA.

The V gene's germline CDR1 is SGHRS and CDR2 YFSETQ. The CDR3 length is 17 residues. J was trimmed by 8 bases and V by 2 bases; bases with no gene match: 13. Seattle enrolled patients during active infection and tracked them longitudinally. Original analysis: For nucleated cells, counts were estimated from reference gene primer amplification. Data came from immunoSEQ multiplex PCR; TCRdb stores just in-frame clones and leaves some out. V and J calls plus clone size are reproduced from that table; the DNA served to infer D and trimming. Of 110,000 to 150,000 clones in the sample, about 76% are singletons; the top ten hold less than 5%.

The chain uses TRBV5-1 and TRBJ2-1, with 10 positions matching TRBD2. This clonotype was obtained from a woman in her 70s with COVID-19, enrolled during active disease. The sample consisted of peripheral blood. CDR3 sequence (DNA): TGCGCCAGCAGCTTCAGATCCAGCGGGGGGGGCGACTATGAGCAGTTCTTC. This codes for CASSFRSSGGGDYEQFF.